These 21 T cell receptor beta chains came from one sample sequenced in a study of cytomegalovirus exposure and HLA in healthy donors. PCR primers comprised 60 Vbeta and 13 Jbeta primers. Sequencing used immunoSEQ multiplex PCR; TCRdb keeps in-frame clones, though not all of them. In the table there are 65,000 to 85,000 clones, 78% of which are singletons. Sample: PBMCs. These receptors all stem from a woman between 40 and 50 years old in good health and CMV-seropositive.

V usage is TRBV11-3 and J usage is TRBJ1-1; D is unresolved. The V end was cut by 1 base, the J end by 0 bases, with 3 bases between. The CDR3 is 13 amino acids. Per the germline V gene, CDR1 is SGHNT and CDR2 is YENEEA. CDR3 DNA: TGTGCCAGCAGCTTAGGAGTGAACACTGAAGCTTTCTTT. This translates into CASSLGVNTEAFF.

The genes are TRBV7-9 and TRBJ1-5; 8 positions agree with TRBD1. Germline loops: CDR1 SEHNR, CDR2 FQNEAQ (reference sequence). V trimming: 0 bases; J trimming: 5 bases; junction bases outside the gene matches: 6. This CDR3 is 16 amino acids long. The CDR3 DNA sequence: TGTGCCAGCAGCTTAGCTTCCGGGACAGGAGATCAGCCCCAGCATTTT. Amino acids: CASSLASGTGDQPQHF.

CDR3 amino acids: CASRQAYEQYF. CDR3 in DNA: TGTGCCAGCAGGCAGGCCTACGAGCAGTACTTC. The V gene is TRBV5-8, the J gene TRBJ2-7; D is unresolved. Germline V lookup: CDR1 SGHTS, CDR2 YDEGEE. The CDR3 runs 11 residues. V lost 5 bases, J lost 2 bases, and 5 bases lay in between. The complete variable domain, with remaining parts taken from reference TRBV5-8 and TRBJ2-7, reads EAGVTQSPTHLIKTRGQQATLRCSPISGHTSVYWYQQALGLGLQFLLWYDEGEERNRGNFPPRFSGRQFPNYSSELNVNALELEDSALYLCASRQAYEQYFGPGTRLTVT.

This clone turned up a few times. This chain uses TRBV30 with TRBJ1-2; D remains unclear. The V end lost 4 bases, the J end lost 4 bases, and 7 bases lay between the germline ends. The CDR3 runs 11 residues. Per the germline V gene, CDR1 is GTSNPN and CDR2 is SVGIG (reference sequence). The CDR3 bases are TGTGCCTGGACGTTCTCCTATGGCTACACCTTC. Translating gives CAWTFSYGYTF.

The chain recombines TRBV19 with TRBJ1-5; D is unresolved. Looked up from germline, CDR1 is LNHDA and CDR2 is SQIVND (reference sequence). V shed 5 bases and J shed 5 bases, with 10 bases lying between them. CDR3 length: 13 amino acids. The DNA for the CDR3 is TGTGCCAGTAGTCCGACACTAGATCAGCCCCAGCATTTT. This codes for CASSPTLDQPQHF. Looking up the rest from reference TRBV19 and TRBJ1-5 gives the full variable domain: DGGITQSPKYLFRKEGQNVTLSCEQNLNHDAMYWYRQDPGQGLRLIYYSQIVNDFQKGDIAEGYSVSREKKESFPLTVTSAQKNPTAFYLCASSPTLDQPQHFGDGTRLSIL.

J is TRBJ2-3 and V is TRBV7-6; TRBD2 aligns across 10 bases. Per germline, CDR1 SGHVS and CDR2 FNYEAQ. The V segment lost 8 bases and the J segment 2 bases; nucleotides outside the gene matches: 7. This CDR3 has 15 residues. CDR3 loop: CASSLAGGPTDTQYF. The CDR3 DNA reads as TGTGCCAGCTCCTTAGCGGGGGGACCCACAGATACGCAGTATTTT.

The genes are TRBV18 and TRBJ1-2; D is perhaps TRBD1 (6 bases). This CDR3 contains 13 residues. V dropped 2 bases and J dropped 6 bases, with 10 bases sitting between them. The germline V gene has CDR1 KGHSH and CDR2 LQKENI. CDR3 DNA: TGTGCCAGCTCACCAAGGACAGACAATGGCTACACCTTC. This translates into CASSPRTDNGYTF.

V is TRBV5-1 and J is TRBJ1-4; TRBD1 agrees at 7 bases. Germline V gene data show CDR1 as SGHRS and CDR2 as YFSETQ. This CDR3 spans 15 amino acids. With 0 bases clipped from V and 8 bases from J, the junction kept 7 bases outside the gene matches. This CDR3 reads CASSLETGAGEKLFF. In DNA, the CDR3 is TGCGCCAGCAGCTTGGAAACAGGGGCTGGAGAAAAACTGTTTTTT.

This clone was observed once. The chain links TRBV28 to TRBJ1-2; perhaps TRBD1 as D (5 bases). There are 13 residues in the CDR3. CDR1 and CDR2 (germline): MDHEN, SYDVKM. V lost 3 bases, J lost 4 bases, and 9 bases lay in between. The CDR3 coding sequence is TGTGCCAGCAGTTTGGGGGGGGGCTATGGCTACACCTTC. The encoded protein is CASSLGGGYGYTF.

The genes are TRBV28 and TRBJ2-6; D remains ambiguous. Germline CDR1 MDHEN, CDR2 SYDVKM. The CDR3 runs to 14 residues. Trimming cost V 5 bases and J 0 bases, with 5 bases left between them. The CDR3 region is CASSIHSGANVLTF. The CDR3 DNA is TGTGCCAGCAGTATTCACTCTGGGGCCAACGTCCTGACTTTC.

The CDR3 reads CASSLRSEQFF. CDR3 in DNA: TGTGCCAGCAGTTTAAGGAGTGAGCAGTTCTTC. V gene TRBV28 combines with J gene TRBJ2-1; no firm D call. The CDR3 runs 11 residues. Germline assignment: CDR1 MDHEN and CDR2 SYDVKM. Trimming pared 2 bases from V and 9 bases from J, leaving 5 bases between.

The chain joins TRBV27 to TRBJ1-5, with 7 bases aligning to TRBD1. The CDR3 contains 15 residues. V lost 6 bases, J lost 1 base, and 6 bases stayed unmatched. CDR1 MNHEY and CDR2 SMNVEV come from the germline V gene (reference sequence). CDR3 nucleotide sequence: TGTGCCAGCAGCCCCACAGGGGCGAGCAATCAGCCCCAGCATTTT. Translation gives CASSPTGASNQPQHF.

The CDR3 coding sequence is TGCAAACTCGGACAGGGCTATGGCTACACCTTC. Translating gives CKLGQGYGYTF. The gene calls are TRBV20-1 and TRBJ1-2, with 8 bases fitting TRBD1. Looked up from germline, CDR1 is DFQATT and CDR2 is SNEGSKA (reference sequence). This CDR3 contains 11 residues.

The chain links TRBV28 to TRBJ2-1; D might be TRBD1 (7 bases). Trimming shortened V by 4 bases and J by 7 bases, and 20 bases separated the two germline ends. The CDR3 extends over 16 amino acids. Germline V gene sequence: CDR1 MDHEN, CDR2 SYDVKM. The CDR3 nucleotides read TGTGCCAGCAGTTCCTCGGACGCAGGGGGGTGGAATGAGCAGTTCTTC. Its protein product is CASSSSDAGGWNEQFF.

This chain uses TRBV10-2 with TRBJ1-2, with D hard to call. The CDR3 runs to 14 residues. The V gene's germline CDR1 is WSHSY and CDR2 SAAADI. V lost 6 bases and J 4 bases, leaving 15 bases between the germline ends. CDR3 region: CASREGEGFYGYTF. CDR3 coding DNA: TGCGCCAGCAGGGAGGGTGAGGGTTTCTATGGCTACACCTTC.

As to this clone: Because the CDR3's place on the DNA is in doubt, the DNA is left out and the CDR3 is given as listed by TCRdb. The chain employs TRBV4-3 and TRBJ1-2. The CDR3 spans 22 amino acids, including both terminal residues. The germline V gene encodes CDR1 LGHNA and CDR2 YSLEER. CDR3 region: CASSQDRTPPTMATPSRYGYTF.

The chain uses TRBV6-4 and TRBJ1-6; D call uncertain. Trimming removed 0 bases at V and 7 bases at J, with 7 bases between. Germline-derived CDR1 and CDR2 are MRHNA and SNTAGT. The CDR3 consists of 14 residues. CDR3 sequence (DNA): TGTGCCAGCAGTGACTCGCTCAGGAATTCACCCCTCCACTTT. Its protein is CASSDSLRNSPLHF.

The genes are TRBV5-6 and TRBJ1-1, with D uncertain. Germline CDR1 SGHDT, CDR2 YYEEEE. This CDR3 is 16 amino acids long. V lost 4 bases and J lost 0, with 16 bases in between. The CDR3 reads CASSVDWMEMNTEAFF. CDR3 nucleotide sequence: TGTGCCAGCAGCGTGGACTGGATGGAGATGAACACTGAAGCTTTCTTT.

The V call is TRBV5-1, the J call TRBJ2-3; TRBD2 matches at 12 bases. The CDR3 is made up of 16 amino acids. Germline values: CDR1 SGHRS, CDR2 YFSETQ. J lost 1 base, V lost 0 bases, and 0 bases had no gene match. In DNA form, the CDR3 reads TGCGCCAGCAGCTTGGGACTAGCGGGGGGCACAGATACGCAGTATTTT. Protein: CASSLGLAGGTDTQYF.

The chain links TRBV4-1 to TRBJ2-1; possibly TRBD1 for D (5 bases). V was clipped by 6 bases and J by 8 bases, with 29 bases between them. This CDR3 comprises 18 residues. Germline values: CDR1 MGHRA, CDR2 YSYEKL. The CDR3 DNA follows: TGCGCCAGCAGAGCAAGGAGTGGACAAGGCTTTTTGGGCGATGAGCAGTTCTTC. Encoded protein: CASRARSGQGFLGDEQFF.

The chain combines TRBV9 with TRBJ2-7, with D possibly matching TRBD2 (6 bases). The length of the CDR3 is 13 residues. Trimming cost V 0 bases and J 6 bases, with 10 bases left between them. Germline CDR1 reads SGDLS; CDR2 reads YYNGEE. The CDR3 is CASSVGTGAEQYF. The CDR3 bases are TGTGCCAGCAGCGTAGGAACGGGAGCCGAGCAGTACTTC.